This T cell receptor (beta chain) originates from a study of T cells in Graves' hyperthyroidism and ophthalmopathy (dated by TCRdb to the late 2010s). The study in broad terms: Peripheral blood samples were taken at initial diagnosis, before any treatment was given. A discovery cohort of roughly 96 patients, 43 with Graves' ophthalmopathy and 55 to 60 with stable Graves' hyperthyroidism, was used to find distinguishing TCR V-J signatures. An independent validation cohort of 18 to 20 hyperthyroidism patients and 15 or so patients who later progressed to ophthalmopathy tested prospective prediction of ophthalmopathy. The approximately 90 discovery patients were randomly split 7:3 into training and test sets. The study also compared thyroid tissue and blood T-cell repertoires from several Graves' hyperthyroidism patients. Once sampling was done, hyperthyroidism patients were given methimazole at a starting dose of 30 mg daily, whereas ophthalmopathy patients were given high-dose intravenous methylprednisolone. TCR Vbeta CDR3 sequencing of 140 or so peripheral blood samples (over 40 ophthalmopathy, 75 to 80 hyperthyroidism and approximately 17 progressor patients) is reported in the paper.

The TCR beta CDR3 regions were amplified from RNA transcripts. The first round of RT-PCR for the TCR CDR3 was performed with the HTBI primer set and the Qiagen OneStep RT-PCR kit. The libraries were constructed in a second round of multiplex PCR and then size-selected and purified. Paired-end sequencing of the libraries was performed with 100 bp reads on an Illumina HiSeq2000. The study's own analysis went as follows. SOAPnuke was used to process the raw data, removing reads that contained adapters or uncalled bases, had a mean Phred below 15, or lacked an exact match to the constant primer or identifier. COPE v1.2.5 was used to merge the high-quality paired reads, and each unique nucleotide sequence was defined as a clonotype. MiTCR v1.1 was used to align the clonotypes against IMGT TRBV, TRBD and TRBJ reference segments. The analysis included only V-J combinations with a frequency above 0.0001, which together covered around 99% of the repertoires. The TCS score was defined as the ratio of F50 (clonal expansion) to E x V (chaos), calculated using BLOSUM62-based TCRdist between CDR3 peptides within each V-J. Welch's t-statistics and random forest reduced 500 to 650 V-J features to fewer than 15, which were used in a naive Bayes classifier (R e1071). The public sequencing data were trimmed at Q25 with fastp and processed into clonotypes with MiXCR by TCRdb, which kept only in-frame beta chains. Rows merge per CDR3 protein into single entries with the most common DNA and genes. The V and J calls and clone size come from TCRdb's table, not from the authors' own analysis. For this sample the table gives hundreds of thousands of distinct CDR3 sequences, of which about 15% were detected only once. Roughly an eighth of the sample is held by the ten biggest clonotypes.

Results and caveats for the whole study, not just this receptor: Sample size was not statistically predetermined, and blinding of investigators to group allocation was not performed. In validation, the model predicted progression to ophthalmopathy a median of roughly 6.2 months before onset, with roughly 68% sensitivity and 72.22% specificity. A model built on a 13 V-J signature distinguished ophthalmopathy from stable hyperthyroidism, reaching around 90% sensitivity and approximately 83% specificity in cross-validation and 80%/75% in testing. Most expanded thyroid clonotypes (frequency above 0.001) were also detected in blood, suggesting blood repertoires may reflect thyroid immune responses.

The CDR3 sequence holds 13 residues, the cysteine and phenylalanine included. Only the CDR3 DNA stays, 39 bases, in frame from base 1. V and J are truncated by 2 bases and 7 bases respectively, leaving an intervening sequence of 9 bases. CDR1 and CDR2 were assigned from the germline V gene as MNHEY and SVGAGI. Note on this clonotype: Its antigen remains undetermined. The sample holds no much larger clone one base away, and base qualities are not on file.

Moderately to severely active disease, a Clinical Activity Score of at least 3, a NOSPECS grade of at least 4, and a duration under 3 months were present in ophthalmopathy patients. The study excluded patients with uncontrolled infections, other autoimmune diseases, pregnancy or lactation. Clinical symptoms, serum thyroxine and TRAb, thyroid ultrasound, and orbital computed tomography formed the basis for the diagnoses. PBMCs were isolated from about 9.2 ml of fresh peripheral blood by Ficoll-Paque density gradient centrifugation. Trizol reagent was used to extract total RNA, and RNA quality was then checked on an Agilent 2100 Bioanalyzer.

This receptor was identified in a woman aged 45-59 years with Graves' ophthalmopathy. Sequencing was performed on blood. The chain employs TRBV6-5 and TRBJ2-1; too little of a D gene remains to name it. The CDR3 sequence is CASSYDGYNEQFF. The DNA sequence is TGTGCCAGCAGTTACGATGGTTATAATGAGCAGTTCTTC.